The entry below gives a single TCR beta chain sequence along with its context. Its antigen is unknown. The source of the sample is a study of identical twins. Study-wide findings and caveats: In drawing conclusions, the study used cross-sectional statistical analysis and did not follow the same donors.

From the 5' RACE reads, TCRdb called clonotypes with MiXCR, one entry per CDR3 protein. The sample has 500,000 to 550,000 distinct CDR3 sequences, approximately 22% seen once. The V end was cut by 1 base, the J end by 5 bases, with 6 bases between. CDR1 SEHNR and CDR2 FQNEAQ come from the germline V gene (reference sequence). The CDR3 totals 12 residues. These data were also filed under a second study, of T cells expressing NK-cell markers. From that study: One of eight sequenced donors was HCMV-seronegative; the other seven were seropositive. Sorting of alpha-beta TCR T cells alone was achieved in several experiments with an anti-gamma-delta TCR antibody. Among several donors, these clonotypes also ranked first in the CD3+CD56-NKG2C+ fraction.

This TCR was sampled from a woman aged 18-35 years in good health. The chain is built from TRBV7-9 and TRBJ2-7, with D hard to call. Sequencing was performed on CD4+ T cells sorted from blood. The CDR3 sequence is CASSLDGDEQYF. CDR3 in DNA: TGTGCCAGCAGCTTAGACGGCGACGAGCAGTACTTC. Based on the CDR3 plus reference TRBV7-9 and TRBJ2-7, the full variable domain is DTGVSQNPRHKITKRGQNVTFRCDPISEHNRLYWYRQTLGQGPEFLTYFQNEAQLEKSRLLSDRFSAERPKGSFSTLEIQRTEQGDSAMYLCASSLDGDEQYFGPGTRLTVT.